The 23 T cell receptor beta chains below come from one sample, sequenced in a study of control samples from healthy donors and cancer patients. Repertoires were generated with immunoSEQ multiplex PCR, while TCRdb's copy carries only in-frame clones and drops some. The sample has under 55,000 clones; about four fifths are singletons. Sequencing was carried out using blood. These receptors originate from a man aged 65-85 years in good health.

This chain's CDR3 is CASSLAFSKPEAFF. The DNA of the CDR3 is TGTGCCAGCAGCTTGGCGTTCAGTAAACCCGAAGCTTTCTTT. J is TRBJ1-1 and V is TRBV5-5; D gene unclear. Between the trimmed V and J ends, which lost 0 bases and 8 bases, there was a span of 14 bases. This CDR3 spans 14 amino acids. CDR1 SGHKS and CDR2 YYEKEE come from the germline V gene (reference sequence).

The chain has TRBV4-1 and TRBJ2-5, with 14 positions matching TRBD2. The J segment lost 2 bases and the V segment lost 5 bases, leaving 4 bases of the junction unmatched. CDR3 length equals 16 residues. Germline CDR1 reads MGHRA; CDR2 reads YSYEKL. CDR3 protein: CASSTRTSGRQETQYF. The CDR3 DNA follows: TGCGCCAGCAGCACCCGGACTAGCGGGAGGCAAGAGACCCAGTACTTC.

The chain employs TRBV28 and TRBJ1-2; D gene ambiguous. The CDR3 totals 12 residues. Germline V lookup: CDR1 MDHEN, CDR2 SYDVKM. The germline V and J ends were trimmed by 10 bases and 0 bases, with 9 bases remaining between them. The CDR3 bases are TGTGCCACTTCCAGGTCTAACTATGGCTACACCTTC. It encodes CATSRSNYGYTF.

In this sample, this clone turned up once. This chain links TRBV28 with TRBJ2-7; 8 bases line up with TRBD1. The germline V gene encodes CDR1 MDHEN and CDR2 SYDVKM. V shed 4 bases and J 3 bases; nucleotides not matched to a gene: 5. The CDR3 spans 14 residues. Written as DNA, the CDR3 is TGTGCCAGCAGTTGGACAGGGAACCTCTACGAGCAGTACTTC. The encoded protein is CASSWTGNLYEQYF.

This sequence joins TRBV5-1 and TRBJ2-5; no reliable D call. The V and J ends lost 0 bases and 3 bases respectively, with 6 bases between them. The CDR3 is made up of 13 amino acids. Germline assignment: CDR1 SGHRS and CDR2 YFSETQ. Written as DNA, the CDR3 is TGCGCCAGCAGCTTGGCATTCGAAGAGACCCAGTACTTC. This translates into CASSLAFEETQYF.

The genes are TRBV28 and TRBJ2-7, with D possibly matching TRBD1 (6 bases). The CDR3 contains 17 residues. Trimming removed 5 bases at V and 3 bases at J, with 23 bases between. Germline loops: CDR1 MDHEN, CDR2 SYDVKM. CDR3 in amino acids: CASSTGQGQVRFYEQYF. CDR3 DNA: TGTGCCAGCAGTACGGGCCAGGGGCAGGTGAGGTTCTACGAGCAGTACTTC. Variable domain in full (rest from reference TRBV28 and TRBJ2-7): DVKVTQSSRYLVKRTGEKVFLECVQDMDHENMFWYRQDPGLGLRLIYFSYDVKMKEKGDIPEGYSVSREKKERFSLILESASTNQTSMYLCASSTGQGQVRFYEQYFGPGTRLTVT.

This chain links TRBV18 with TRBJ1-4; weak D call: TRBD1 (5 bases). Trimming took 3 bases from V and 8 from J, leaving 13 bases between them. The V gene's germline CDR1 is KGHSH and CDR2 LQKENI. This CDR3 is 14 amino acids long. This CDR3 reads CASSPLGTNEKLFF. CDR3 nucleotides: TGTGCCAGCTCACCTTTAGGGACGAACGAAAAACTGTTTTTT.

V gene TRBV28 combines with J gene TRBJ1-6; D is possibly TRBD1 (6 bases). Germline V lookup: CDR1 MDHEN, CDR2 SYDVKM. The CDR3 totals 15 residues. Trimming cost V 5 bases and J 6 bases, with 14 bases left between them. CDR3 DNA sequence: TGTGCCAGCAGTCCCCCCTGGACAGTTAATTCACCCCTCCACTTT. It yields the protein CASSPPWTVNSPLHF.

The chain joins TRBV28 to TRBJ2-5; 11 nucleotides agree with TRBD2. The CDR3 covers 15 residues. V gave up 6 bases and J gave up 5 bases; unmatched junction bases: 8. Germline assignment: CDR1 MDHEN and CDR2 SYDVKM. The CDR3 coding sequence is TGTGCCAGCAGGGAAACTAGCGGGAGTAGGGAGACCCAGTACTTC. The encoded protein is CASRETSGSRETQYF. The entire variable domain, with the rest obtained from reference TRBV28 and TRBJ2-5, is as follows: DVKVTQSSRYLVKRTGEKVFLECVQDMDHENMFWYRQDPGLGLRLIYFSYDVKMKEKGDIPEGYSVSREKKERFSLILESASTNQTSMYLCASRETSGSRETQYFGPGTRLLVL.

Only one count was recorded for this clone. V gene TRBV24-1 combines with J gene TRBJ1-2, with D perhaps matching TRBD1 (5 bases). The CDR3 spans 12 residues. V shed 5 bases and J shed 5 bases, with 8 bases lying between them. Germline V gene sequence: CDR1 KGHDR, CDR2 SFDVKD. The CDR3 protein is CATSGPGYGYTF. The CDR3 DNA reads TGTGCCACCAGTGGCCCAGGGTATGGCTACACCTTC.

This clone was seen only once. The rearrangement joins TRBV14 to TRBJ2-6, with D hard to call. In germline, CDR1 is SGHDN, CDR2 FVKESK. The CDR3 consists of 16 residues. V was trimmed by 7 bases and J by 4 bases, leaving 17 bases between them. The CDR3 is CASTPFALRGANVLTF. Written as DNA, the CDR3 is TGTGCCAGCACCCCCTTTGCCCTGCGAGGGGCCAACGTCCTGACTTTC. Combining the CDR3 with reference TRBV14 and TRBJ2-6 gives the whole variable domain EAGVTQFPSHSVIEKGQTVTLRCDPISGHDNLYWYRRVMGKEIKFLLHFVKESKQDESGMPNNRFLAERTGGTYSTLKVQPAELEDSGVYFCASTPFALRGANVLTFGAGSRLTVL.

The CDR3 here is CAWSLVWQRNSPLHF. For the CDR3, the DNA is TGTGCCTGGTCCCTCGTCTGGCAGCGGAATTCACCCCTCCACTTT. The rearrangement uses TRBV30 and TRBJ1-6; D unclear. Germline lookup yields CDR1 GTSNPN and CDR2 SVGIG (reference sequence). Trimming left V 5 bases short and J 7 bases short, with 18 bases between. CDR3 length: 15 residues.

The V and J genes are TRBV11-3 and TRBJ1-2, with TRBD1 matching 8 bases. V was pared by 5 bases and J by 1 base, with 6 bases of the junction left unmatched. Per the germline V gene, CDR1 is SGHNT and CDR2 is YENEEA. The CDR3 covers 15 residues. The CDR3 spells CASSQRTGINYGYTF. CDR3 sequence (DNA): TGTGCCAGCAGCCAAAGGACAGGGATTAACTATGGCTACACCTTC.

V usage is TRBV19 and J usage is TRBJ2-7; no definite D call. The V end was cut by 3 bases, the J end by 5 bases, with 14 bases between. Germline V gene data show CDR1 as LNHDA and CDR2 as SQIVND (reference sequence). CDR3 length equals 14 residues. The CDR3 reads CASSIGPSADEQYF. For the CDR3, the DNA is TGTGCCAGTAGTATCGGCCCCTCTGCGGACGAGCAGTACTTC.

This clone was recorded once. The rearrangement uses TRBV7-2 and TRBJ2-5; the D is unclear. CDR3 size: 14 residues. V lost 5 bases and J lost 5, with 15 bases in between. CDR1 and CDR2 from the germline V gene are SGHTA and FQGNSA. The CDR3 here is CASSPRHGGETQYF. The CDR3 DNA reads as TGTGCCAGCAGCCCAAGACACGGTGGGGAGACCCAGTACTTC. The entire variable domain, with the rest obtained from reference TRBV7-2 and TRBJ2-5, is as follows: GAGVSQSPSNKVTEKGKDVELRCDPISGHTALYWYRQSLGQGLEFLIYFQGNSAPDKSGLPSDRFSAERTGGSVSTLTIQRTQQEDSAVYLCASSPRHGGETQYFGPGTRLLVL.

The rearrangement links TRBV7-5 to TRBJ1-6. TRBV7-5 is a pseudogene. The CDR3 has 10 amino acids. CDR3 in DNA: TGTGCCAGAAGCTTCTCACCCCTCCACTTT. It codes for CARSFSPLHF.

The rearrangement uses TRBV2 and TRBJ2-1, with 8 bases identical to TRBD1. The CDR3 is 15 amino acids. Germline CDR1 and CDR2: SNHLY and FYNNEI. J was trimmed by 2 bases and V by 2 bases; bases with no gene match: 2. CDR3 coding DNA: TGTGCCAGCAGTGAACAGGGGGCCCCCTACAATGAGCAGTTCTTC. Translating gives CASSEQGAPYNEQFF.

The rearrangement joins TRBV5-5 to TRBJ2-7; no clear D. This CDR3 region has 11 residues. The V gene's germline CDR1 is SGHKS and CDR2 YYEKEE (reference sequence). Trimming took 0 bases from V and 8 from J, leaving 6 bases between them. For the CDR3, the DNA is TGTGCCAGCAGCTTGGAAGCTAAGCAGTACTTC. It is translated as CASSLEAKQYF.

The V and J genes are TRBV5-1 and TRBJ2-2; D unclear. This CDR3 has 17 amino acids. V lost 0 bases and J 4 bases, leaving 16 bases between the germline ends. Germline V gene data show CDR1 as SGHRS and CDR2 as YFSETQ. The CDR3 nucleotides are TGCGCCAGCAGCTTGGCCGAGTTTGCCGGAACCACCGGGGAGCTGTTTTTT. It codes for CASSLAEFAGTTGELFF.

The V and J genes are TRBV11-2 and TRBJ2-1; D possibly corresponds to TRBD1 (6 bases). The CDR3 is 15 residues long. Germline CDR1 SGHAT, CDR2 FQNNGV. Trimming removed 6 bases at V and 3 bases at J, with 15 bases between. CDR3 region: CASRITGPYYNEQFF. The CDR3 DNA reads as TGTGCCAGCAGGATCACAGGGCCTTACTACAATGAGCAGTTCTTC.

This sequence joins TRBV2 and TRBJ1-2, with D perhaps TRBD1 (5 bases). Deletions cut 8 bases from V and 1 base from J, with 17 bases between. CDR3 length equals 15 residues. Germline assignment: CDR1 SNHLY and CDR2 FYNNEI. The CDR3 region is CASSEGGTFNYGYTF. CDR3 nucleotide sequence: TGTGCCAGCTCCGAAGGAGGGACGTTTAACTATGGCTACACCTTC.

This clone was counted once. The chain employs TRBV12-5 and TRBJ2-5, with a weak D call TRBD2 (5 bases). The CDR3 runs to 17 residues. CDR1 LGHNT and CDR2 FRNRAP come from the germline V gene. The germline V and J ends were trimmed by 5 bases and 0 bases, with 19 bases remaining between them. The DNA of the CDR3 is TGTGCTAGTGGTCCCCCGCCCGGGAAGGCGGACCAAGAGACCCAGTACTTC. Its protein product is CASGPPPGKADQETQYF. Combining the CDR3 with reference TRBV12-5 and TRBJ2-5 gives the whole variable domain DARVTQTPRHKVTEMGQEVTMRCQPILGHNTVFWYRQTMMQGLELLAYFRNRAPLDDSGMPKDRFSAEMPDATLATLKIQPSEPRDSAVYFCASGPPPGKADQETQYFGPGTRLLVL.

This rearrangement joins TRBV5-3 to TRBJ2-3; TRBD2 agrees at 12 bases. TRBV5-3 is flagged as an ORF with uncertain function. V was clipped by 4 bases and J by 1 base; unmatched bases: 4. CDR3 size: 16 residues. In DNA, the CDR3 is TGTGCCAGAAGCGTCGGACTAGCGGGATGCACAGATACGCAGTATTTT. Amino acids: CARSVGLAGCTDTQYF.